Only a few counts were recorded for the clone carrying this T cell receptor beta chain. As yet, its antigen is unknown. The study based diagnoses on clinical symptoms, serum thyroxine and TRAb, thyroid ultrasound and orbital computed tomography. The CDR3 loop spans 13 amino acids. V dropped 6 bases and J dropped 2 bases, with 10 bases sitting between them. Germline loops: CDR1 MNHNS, CDR2 SASEGT. The sample originates from a study of T cells in Graves' hyperthyroidism and ophthalmopathy. TCR beta CDR3 regions were amplified from RNA transcripts. TCR CDR3 underwent first-round RT-PCR with the HTBI primer set. TCRdb redid the calling of the multiplex PCR reads with MiXCR, one entry per CDR3 protein. The table lists a few hundred thousand distinct CDR3 sequences, around a sixth of them singletons, with under 7.5% in the top ten. Broader study findings: In the blood, most expanded thyroid clonotypes above 0.001 appeared as well. Stable hyperthyroidism was separated from ophthalmopathy by a model based on 13 V-J features.

V and J are TRBV6-1 and TRBJ1-2, with unresolved D. The receptor was isolated from a woman in her twenties or thirties with Graves' hyperthyroidism. The sample consisted of blood. The CDR3 spells CASSPTVNYGYTF. The CDR3 nucleotides are TGTGCCAGCAGCCCTACAGTGAACTATGGCTACACCTTC.